Below are 23 T cell receptor beta chains sequenced from a single sample in a study of cytomegalovirus exposure and HLA in healthy donors. Primers included in the PCR were 60 Vbeta and 13 Jbeta primers. The data were produced by immunoSEQ multiplex PCR, yet TCRdb's version contains in-frame clones alone and is incomplete. Altogether 180,000 or so clones are present, 9.5% being singletons, with the ten largest covering 1% to 1.5%. The sequenced sample was PBMCs. The receptors were sampled from a woman aged 25 to 39 in good health and CMV-seropositive.

The chain uses TRBV12-5 and TRBJ1-6; 12 bases fit TRBD1. CDR1 is LGHNT, CDR2 FRNRAP, per germline. This CDR3 has 15 residues. The trim removed 6 bases at V and 7 bases at J, leaving 4 bases unmatched. Written as DNA, the CDR3 is TGTGCTAGTGGGACCGGGACAGGGGGCAATTCACCCCTCCACTTT. Translation: CASGTGTGGNSPLHF. Based on the CDR3 plus reference TRBV12-5 and TRBJ1-6, the full variable domain is DARVTQTPRHKVTEMGQEVTMRCQPILGHNTVFWYRQTMMQGLELLAYFRNRAPLDDSGMPKDRFSAEMPDATLATLKIQPSEPRDSAVYFCASGTGTGGNSPLHFGNGTRLTVT.

This clone was detected only a few times. This chain links TRBV7-9 with TRBJ1-1; the match to TRBD1 covers 9 bases. Germline V gene sequence: CDR1 SEHNR, CDR2 FQNEAQ (reference sequence). This CDR3 spans 15 amino acids. Trimming at V came to 1 base and at J to 6 bases, leaving 6 bases not matched to a gene. CDR3 residues: CASSLETGGNSEAFF. CDR3 coding DNA: TGTGCCAGCAGCTTAGAAACAGGGGGCAATTCTGAAGCTTTCTTT.

This clone has a handful of counts. The chain uses TRBV7-9 and TRBJ2-1; 12 bases line up with TRBD2. The V gene end was trimmed by 2 bases and the J gene end by 5 bases; junction bases not matched to a gene: 4. CDR1 and CDR2 (germline): SEHNR, FQNEAQ (reference sequence). The CDR3 length is 16 residues. This CDR3 reads CASSLLAGGFNNEQFF. The CDR3 bases are TGTGCCAGCAGCTTACTAGCGGGAGGGTTTAACAATGAGCAGTTCTTC.

The chain has TRBV7-8 and TRBJ2-7; D ambiguous. The CDR3 consists of 12 residues. Germline values: CDR1 SGHVS, CDR2 FQNEAQ. V was cut by 5 bases and J by 7 bases, with 12 bases left in between. The CDR3 sequence: CASSLTTREQYF. The CDR3 DNA sequence: TGTGCCAGCAGCCTAACAACGAGGGAGCAGTACTTC. Full variable domain (outside the CDR3, taken from reference TRBV7-8 and TRBJ2-7): GAGVSQSPRYKVAKRGQDVALRCDPISGHVSLFWYQQALGQGPEFLTYFQNEAQLDKSGLPSDRFFAERPEGSVSTLKIQRTQQEDSAVYLCASSLTTREQYFGPGTRLTVT.

The V and J genes are TRBV9 and TRBJ1-6; D is undetermined. Germline CDR1 reads SGDLS; CDR2 reads YYNGEE. The CDR3 spans 16 residues. V dropped 0 bases and J dropped 0 bases, with 7 bases sitting between them. CDR3 sequence reads: CASSVDEGSYNSPLHF. The CDR3 nucleotides read TGTGCCAGCAGCGTAGACGAGGGCTCCTATAATTCACCCCTCCACTTT.

This chain uses TRBV5-4 with TRBJ2-7, with 8 bases lining up with TRBD2. The germline V gene has CDR1 SGHNT and CDR2 YYREEE (reference sequence). CDR3 length: 15 residues. V lost 4 bases to trimming and J lost 2 bases; unmatched junction nucleotides: 8. CDR3 loop: CASSPGGGRTYEQYF. DNA for the CDR3: TGTGCCAGCAGCCCGGGGGGGGGTCGGACCTACGAGCAGTACTTC.

In its sample, this clone was seen a few times. The V gene is TRBV27, the J gene TRBJ2-6, with no clear D. V was trimmed by 7 bases and J by 0 bases, leaving 10 bases between them. This CDR3 spans 15 amino acids. Germline V gives CDR1 MNHEY, CDR2 SMNVEV (reference sequence). In nucleotides, the CDR3 is TGTGCCAGCACCCCTCGGGTCTCTGGGGCCAACGTCCTGACTTTC. Translating gives CASTPRVSGANVLTF.

In this sample, this clone turned up a few times. This chain connects TRBV7-9 to TRBJ2-1; D is undetermined. The V and J ends lost 4 bases and 5 bases respectively, with 12 bases between them. The CDR3 spans 14 residues. Germline V gives CDR1 SEHNR, CDR2 FQNEAQ (reference sequence). The CDR3 reads CASSYTGLNNEQFF. As DNA, the CDR3 is TGTGCCAGCAGCTATACCGGGTTAAACAATGAGCAGTTCTTC.

This clone was observed a few times. The chain couples TRBV9 to TRBJ2-2; D remains ambiguous. In germline, CDR1 is SGDLS, CDR2 YYNGEE. The length of the CDR3 is 15 residues. V lost 4 bases, J lost 1 base, and 11 bases lay in between. The CDR3 sequence: CASSPPAVNTGELFF. CDR3 DNA: TGTGCCAGCAGCCCGCCGGCGGTGAACACCGGGGAGCTGTTTTTT.

This clone was counted between two and nine times. The chain employs TRBV5-4 and TRBJ2-1, with TRBD2 matching over 8 bases. CDR1 and CDR2 (germline): SGHNT, YYREEE (reference sequence). Trimming removed 4 bases from V and 2 bases from J; junction bases left unmatched: 14. This CDR3 is built from 18 residues. CDR3 protein: CASSAKSRAGEAYNEQFF. The CDR3 DNA is TGTGCCAGCAGCGCGAAAAGCCGAGCGGGAGAGGCCTACAATGAGCAGTTCTTC.

The rearrangement joins TRBV6-4 to TRBJ1-2; D gene unclear. Germline V gene data show CDR1 as MRHNA and CDR2 as SNTAGT. Trimming left V 0 bases short and J 0 bases short, with 5 bases between. The CDR3 length is 14 residues. The CDR3 region is CASSDSAANYGYTF. For the CDR3, the DNA is TGTGCCAGCAGTGACTCGGCAGCTAACTATGGCTACACCTTC.

This clone was recorded once. This chain connects TRBV10-1 to TRBJ2-5; 9 nucleotides align to TRBD2. This CDR3 has 14 residues. Looked up from germline, CDR1 is WNHNN and CDR2 is SYGVQD (reference sequence). V trimming: 2 bases; J trimming: 7 bases; junction bases outside the gene matches: 5. The CDR3 nucleotides are TGCGCCAGCAGTGAGACGACAGCGGGGGGGACCCAGTACTTC. It yields the protein CASSETTAGGTQYF.

Concerning this clone: Sequence at one end of the junction differs from germline and may be a read error. V and J are TRBV19 and TRBJ1-1; TRBD1 matches 8 bases. The CDR3 sequence is 13 residues long. Germline CDR1 LNHDA, CDR2 SQIVND (reference sequence). The CDR3 sequence is CASSIDRDRPTGF. For the CDR3, the DNA is TGTGCCAGTAGTATAGACCGGGACAGGCCCACTGGGTTC. Full variable domain (remainder filled in from reference TRBV19 and TRBJ1-1): DGGITQSPKYLFRKEGQNVTLSCEQNLNHDAMYWYRQDPGQGLRLIYYSQIVNDFQKGDIAEGYSVSREKKESFPLTVTSAQKNPTAFYLCASSIDRDRPTGFGQGTRLTVV.

The V call is TRBV9, the J call TRBJ2-5; a weak D match, TRBD2 (6 bases). The J call could be wrong; TRBJ2-7 is a better fit for the DNA end. Germline assignment: CDR1 SGDLS and CDR2 YYNGEE. This CDR3 comprises 15 residues. The CDR3 DNA sequence: TGTGCCAGCAGCTGGGGACTTTTAGGTACCTACGAGCAGTACTTC. Translated, it gives CASSWGLLGTYEQYF.

This clone has more than one count but fewer than ten. This chain connects TRBV29-1 to TRBJ2-7; possible D gene TRBD2, 5 bases. The length of the CDR3 is 14 residues. Germline values: CDR1 SQVTM, CDR2 ANQGSEA. Trimming removed 7 bases at V and 3 bases at J, with 19 bases between. In DNA form, the CDR3 reads TGCAGCGCACTCCAGCAGCGGACGGGCTACGAGCAGTACTTC. Translating it yields CSALQQRTGYEQYF.

Comment on this clone: The junction shows a germline mismatch at one end, possibly a read error. The chain carries TRBV19 and TRBJ2-1; 11 bases align to TRBD2. The CDR3 is made up of 15 amino acids. Germline lookup yields CDR1 LNHDA and CDR2 SQIVND (reference sequence). CDR3 bases: TGTGCCAGTAGAATAGCGGGAGGGCCCGGAAATGAGCAGTTCTTC. Its protein is CASRIAGGPGNEQFF.

This clone was observed a handful of times. The V and J genes are TRBV6-6 and TRBJ2-1, with TRBD2 matching over 10 bases. Trimming cost V 5 bases and J 8 bases; bases outside gene matches: 12. The germline gives CDR1 MNHNY, CDR2 SVGAGI (reference sequence). This CDR3 is built from 16 residues. This chain's CDR3 is CASSKHSGGTVDEQFF. DNA for the CDR3: TGTGCCAGCAGTAAACATAGCGGGGGGACAGTAGATGAGCAGTTCTTC.

CDR3 nucleotides: TGTGCCAGCAGTTTAAAGCGGGAGAGTTTATACGAGCAGTACTTC. Its protein is CASSLKRESLYEQYF. This chain uses TRBV2 with TRBJ2-7, with 8 bases lining up with TRBD2. The CDR3 contains 15 residues. The ends lost 5 bases at V and 4 bases at J; junction bases unmatched: 10. Germline lookup yields CDR1 SNHLY and CDR2 FYNNEI.

CDR3 bases: TGTGCCAGCAGCTCGACAGGGTCCGAGCAGTACTTC. Protein: CASSSTGSEQYF. The rearrangement links TRBV7-9 to TRBJ2-7; TRBD1 matches 7 bases. After removal of 4 bases from V and 6 bases from J, the junction contained 3 bases not matched to a gene. Germline V CDR1 and CDR2: SEHNR, FQNEAQ (reference sequence). The CDR3 length is 12 residues.

Only a few counts were recorded for this clone. The rearrangement joins TRBV30 to TRBJ2-7; D gene uncertain. CDR1 and CDR2 from the germline V gene are GTSNPN and SVGIG (reference sequence). This CDR3 contains 12 residues. V was shortened by 3 bases and J by 0 bases, with 6 bases between the two germline ends. The CDR3 DNA is TGTGCCTGGAGCCCTAGCTCCTACGAGCAGTACTTC. Translated, it gives CAWSPSSYEQYF. Supplemented by reference TRBV30 and TRBJ2-7, the full variable domain reads SQTIHQWPATLVQPVGSPLSLECTVEGTSNPNLYWYRQAAGRGLQLLFYSVGIGQISSEVPQNLSASRPQDRQFILSSKKLLLSDSGFYLCAWSPSSYEQYFGPGTRLTVT.

This clone has a handful of counts. The chain links TRBV7-8 to TRBJ2-3; D not certain. This CDR3 spans 14 amino acids. Per the germline V gene, CDR1 is SGHVS and CDR2 is FQNEAQ. V shed 5 bases and J shed 4 bases, with 13 bases lying between them. CDR3 region: CASSPGRPADTQYF. In DNA, the CDR3 is TGTGCCAGCAGCCCCGGCAGGCCGGCAGATACGCAGTATTTT.

This clone was observed a handful of times. The chain couples TRBV6-5 to TRBJ1-2; a weak D match, TRBD1 (5 bases). The CDR3 spans 13 residues. Germline V gene sequence: CDR1 MNHEY, CDR2 SVGAGI. Trimming left V 6 bases short and J 7 bases short, with 15 bases between. CDR3 region: CASSFGRGAGYTF. Here the CDR3 DNA reads TGTGCCAGCAGCTTCGGACGTGGGGCTGGCTACACCTTC.

This sequence joins TRBV5-1 and TRBJ2-2, with TRBD2 matching 12 bases. CDR3 length: 19 residues. V shed 4 bases, J shed 5 bases, and the junction held 15 bases outside the gene matches. Germline CDR1 SGHRS, CDR2 YFSETQ. The CDR3 nucleotides read TGCGCCAGCAGCCGGCGACTGCTAGCGGGAGGGTATGCGACCGGGGAGCTGTTTTTT. Translated, it gives CASSRRLLAGGYATGELFF.